The TCR beta chain described here comes from a study of blood T cells in healthy people across ages (dated by TCRdb to about 2015). About the full investigation: In model experiments, template switching captured about one uniquely barcoded TCR beta cDNA molecule for every two T cells. Age-related changes in TCR beta repertoire diversity were measured in the study by deep sequencing normalized with unique cDNA molecular identifiers. The donors were split into four age groups: young (average around 15 years), middle-aged (over 35), aged (approximately 60) and long-lived (approximately 80). Donors of different ages were randomly distributed across sequencing lanes to avoid experimental bias. Using the same blood draw, the study looked at two additional independent replicas of 1 million unique cDNA reads for two donors, one aged 18 to 30 and the other aged 80 or older.

Preparation of the library involved 5' RACE. The sequencing machine was an Illumina HiSeq 2500. A second about 6 to 11 cycle PCR used a sample-barcoded 5' primer and a J-beta primer mix. A template-switch 5' adaptor carrying 12 random nucleotides introduced a unique molecular identifier onto each TCR beta cDNA molecule. Each sample yielded at least 2.5 million CDR3-containing paired-end reads. First-strand cDNA synthesis was performed from all RNA using the Mint cDNA synthesis kit, with priming by a TRBC-specific oligonucleotide. Following uracil-DNA glycosylase treatment, all cDNA underwent a first 18-cycle PCR with the universal primers M1SS and BC2_uni_R. Processing in the source paper ran as follows. Each sample was normalized by randomly selecting 1 million high-quality reads, each carrying a distinct molecular identifier. Instead of being binned into consensus sequences, reads that shared molecular identifiers were thrown out. MiTCR, with a Q25 quality threshold and the strictest error-elimination algorithm, was used for CDR3 identification, clonotype clustering and error correction. Lower-bound total TCR beta diversity was estimated with a nonparametric unseen species model using Euler transformation. TCRdb passed the public sequencing reads through fastp at Q25 and MiXCR, retaining productive beta sequences. Every entry covers one CDR3 protein and lists the most common genes and DNA from its rows. The V and J calls shown here were made by TCRdb, not taken from the authors' results. This sample lists 780,000 or so distinct CDR3 sequences; 56% were detected once. Jointly, the top ten make up more than 25% of the sample.

Comments on this clonotype: This clone's antigen is unknown. No much larger clone is present one base from it, and per-base qualities are unavailable.

Systemically healthy Caucasian individuals from Russia, 39 in total and aged about 6 to 95 years, were included as donors. Each donor gave 8.5 to 10 milliliters of peripheral blood, collected into EDTA-treated Vacutainer tubes. Ficoll-Paque density-gradient centrifugation was used to isolate PBMCs, with at least 7 million obtained per sample. Total RNA, at least 6 micrograms per sample, was extracted from PBMCs with Trizol reagent. The percentages of naive CD45RAhigh/CD27high T cells were determined by flow cytometry on a PBMC aliquot from every donor. Here is what the overall study found, with its caveats: Total diversity estimates from one million sequenced T cells were considered lower bounds and underestimates. Compared with the aged group, more naive CD4+ T cells, fewer expanded clones and increased TCR diversity were shown by the long-lived group, suggesting age selection. Since profiling was done on bulk unsorted PBMCs, naive and antigen-experienced compartments could not be conclusively compared. A strong correlation was found between observed TCR beta diversity and the percentage of naive T cells measured by flow cytometry. Because the CMV infection status of the donors was unknown, age-related changes in expanded clonotypes may potentially have been confounded. As age increased, observed TCR beta diversity per million T cells dropped in a roughly linear way, and a significant reduction was already evident by age about 40.

The CDR3 sequence holds 11 residues, the cysteine and phenylalanine included. The entry retains the CDR3 DNA only, 33 bases that are in frame from base 1. The germline V gene yields SQVTM for CDR1 and ANQGSEA for CDR2. Cut back by 4 bases and 8 bases, the V and J ends lie 8 bases apart. The sequence joins TRBV29-1 to TRBJ1-4, with the D gene not clear enough to name. The origin of this receptor is a man aged 35 to 55 in good health. The sequencing sample was made of blood. The CDR3 amino acid sequence is: CSVGEAEKLFF. The nucleotides are TGCAGCGTTGGGGAAGCAGAAAAACTGTTTTTT.